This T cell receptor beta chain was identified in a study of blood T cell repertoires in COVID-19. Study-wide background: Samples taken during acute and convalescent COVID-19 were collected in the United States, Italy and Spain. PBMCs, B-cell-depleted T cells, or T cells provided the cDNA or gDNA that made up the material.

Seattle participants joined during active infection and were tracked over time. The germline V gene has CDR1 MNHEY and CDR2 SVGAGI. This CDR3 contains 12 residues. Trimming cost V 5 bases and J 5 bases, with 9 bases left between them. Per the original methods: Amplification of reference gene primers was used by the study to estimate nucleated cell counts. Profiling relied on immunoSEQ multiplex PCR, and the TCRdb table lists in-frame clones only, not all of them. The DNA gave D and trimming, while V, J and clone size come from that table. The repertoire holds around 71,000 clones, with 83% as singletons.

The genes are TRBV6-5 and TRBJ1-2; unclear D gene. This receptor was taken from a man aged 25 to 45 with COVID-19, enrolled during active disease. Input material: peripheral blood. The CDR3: CASSITGYGYTF. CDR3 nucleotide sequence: TGTGCCAGCAGTATAACGGGGTATGGCTACACCTTC.